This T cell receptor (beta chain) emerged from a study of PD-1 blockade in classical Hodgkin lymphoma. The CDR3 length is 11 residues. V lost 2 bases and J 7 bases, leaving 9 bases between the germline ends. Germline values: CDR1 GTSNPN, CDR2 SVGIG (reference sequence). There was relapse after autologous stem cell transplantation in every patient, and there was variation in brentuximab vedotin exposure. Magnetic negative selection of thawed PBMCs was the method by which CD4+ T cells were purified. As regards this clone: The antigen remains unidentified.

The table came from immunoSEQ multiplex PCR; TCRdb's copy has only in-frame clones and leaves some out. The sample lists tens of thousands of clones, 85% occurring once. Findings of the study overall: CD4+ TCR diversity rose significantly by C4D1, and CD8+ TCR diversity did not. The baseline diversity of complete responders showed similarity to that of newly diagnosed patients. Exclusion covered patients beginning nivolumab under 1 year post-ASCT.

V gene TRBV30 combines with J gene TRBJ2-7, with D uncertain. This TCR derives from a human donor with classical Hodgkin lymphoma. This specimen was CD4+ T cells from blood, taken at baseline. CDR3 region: CAWSPLEEQYF. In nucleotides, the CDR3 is TGTGCCTGGAGTCCCTTGGAGGAGCAGTACTTC.